This entry features one T cell receptor (beta chain) sequence. No antigen is known for it. The sample comes from a study of follicular helper T cells after annual influenza vaccination. Study conclusions and caveats: Yearly vaccinations repeatedly recalled conserved clonotypes in ICOS+CD38+ cTfh.

The time point denotes: 2014-2015 season, pre-vaccination. Profiling relied on immunoSEQ multiplex PCR, and the TCRdb table lists in-frame clones only, not all of them. This repertoire shows approximately 15,000 clones, about 78% found once; its top ten account for less than 0.55%. Trimming left V 1 base short and J 6 bases short, with 13 bases between. The CDR3 sequence is 15 residues long. The germline V gene encodes CDR1 LGHNA and CDR2 YNFKEQ. The material sequenced was CXCR5- memory CD4+ T cells sorted from blood, taken on the day of influenza vaccination. This chain connects TRBV4-2 to TRBJ2-4, with a tentative D call TRBD2 (5 bases). This clonotype originated in an adult who received the influenza vaccine. The CDR3, as DNA: TGTGCCAGCAGCCAAGGGGAGCTGTGGCCAAACATTCAGTACTTC. It is translated as CASSQGELWPNIQYF.